This TCR beta chain is from a study of metastatic and nonmetastatic thyroid tumors (dated by TCRdb to the early 2020s). Looking at the study overall: For patients with malignant and with benign thyroid disease, the researchers compared repertoires between peripheral blood samples and tumor or nodule tissue samples.

None of the patients had been given any treatment before thyroid surgery. Patient clinical samples collected from about 2011 to 2019 were retrospectively analysed using T-cell receptor beta sequencing. Results the study describes overall, beyond this receptor: In both blood and tumor samples, malignant tumors were reported to have significantly higher TCR beta diversity than benign nodules.

Library prep was done by PCR. Sequencing used an Illumina HiSeq 4000. High-throughput sequencing was used to profile the TCR beta-chain CDR3 region of each patient. On the study's bioinformatics: The researchers built a classifier to tell apart papillary thyroid cancer patients with distant metastasis, based on CDR3 differences among clinicopathological groups. The Shannon index was used to measure repertoire diversity, and the Morisita-Horn index was used to measure how similar tumor and blood repertoires were. The raw public reads went through TCRdb reprocessing: fastp at Q25, MiXCR clone calling, in-frame beta chains kept. The V and J calls follow TCRdb's processing rather than the paper's. In all, the sample holds 30,000 to 45,000 clones, and around 47% of those were seen once. Of the sample, roughly a quarter is held by the ten largest clones. V is pared back by 6 bases and J by 5 bases, with 13 bases lying between the germline termini. CDR1 is given as DFQATT and CDR2 as SNEGSKA, both from the germline V gene (reference sequence). The CDR3 measures 12 amino acids from cysteine to phenylalanine. The DNA shown is the 36-base CDR3, in frame from base 1.

Regarding this clone: Its cognate antigen has yet to be identified. No base quality information exists; no much larger clone differs at one position.

The clonotype originates from a male donor with papillary thyroid cancer or a benign thyroid nodule (not recorded which). Some clones in this sample may be carry-over from other donors' samples. The sequence links TRBV20-1 to TRBJ2-5; the best D guess is TRBD2, with 6 bases matching. Sequenced material: tumor tissue. CDR3 reads: CSARAGRETQYF. The DNA sequence follows: TGCAGTGCCAGGGCGGGGCGGGAGACCCAGTACTTC.